The 23 T cell receptor beta chains below come from one sample, sequenced in a study of blood T cell repertoires in COVID-19. The assay was immunoSEQ multiplex PCR, and TCRdb's table has in-frame clones only and misses some. Of some 190,000 clones listed, almost 90% are singletons. The source material was peripheral blood. These TCRs come from a man aged 18 to 29 with active or convalescent COVID-19.

This chain links TRBV15 with TRBJ1-1; D gene ambiguous. V dropped 5 bases and J dropped 5 bases, with 12 bases sitting between them. CDR1 and CDR2 from the germline V gene are LNHNV and YYDKDF (reference sequence). This CDR3 is built from 13 residues. The CDR3 here is CATSREGGTEAFF. The CDR3 DNA reads TGTGCCACCAGCCGGGAGGGAGGGACTGAAGCTTTCTTT.

V is TRBV9 and J is TRBJ2-1, with TRBD2 identical over 9 bases. Germline CDR1 reads SGDLS; CDR2 reads YYNGEE. The CDR3 covers 15 residues. The V segment lost 3 bases and the J segment 9 bases; nucleotides outside the gene matches: 10. CDR3 coding DNA: TGTGCCAGCAGCGCCGTCGCGGGAGGGCCCAGTGAGCAGTTCTTC. It translates to CASSAVAGGPSEQFF.

This chain links TRBV19 with TRBJ1-2, with 8 bases that match TRBD1. This CDR3 is 15 amino acids long. The germline V gene encodes CDR1 LNHDA and CDR2 SQIVND (reference sequence). Unmatched junction bases numbered 7, after V lost 3 bases and J lost 4 bases. In nucleotides, the CDR3 is TGTGCCAGTAGTATGGGGTTGGACAGGGCCTATGGCTACACCTTC. This encodes CASSMGLDRAYGYTF.

This clone has only a few counts. The chain joins TRBV11-3 to TRBJ2-7, with D maybe TRBD2 (5 bases). The CDR3 covers 14 residues. CDR1 is SGHNT, CDR2 YENEEA, per germline. V dropped 1 base and J dropped 6 bases, with 13 bases sitting between them. CDR3 sequence (DNA): TGTGCCAGCAGCTTAGGGTCGGGAACGGTCGAGCAGTACTTC. It encodes CASSLGSGTVEQYF.

This clone was picked up one time. The genes are TRBV6-5 and TRBJ2-7, with D possibly TRBD2 on 5 matching bases. The ends were cut back, 7 bases at V and 0 bases at J, with 13 bases in the middle. CDR1 and CDR2 (germline): MNHEY, SVGAGI. The CDR3 runs to 14 residues. The CDR3 protein is CASIHPGISYEQYF. CDR3 bases: TGTGCCAGCATCCACCCGGGGATCTCCTACGAGCAGTACTTC.

The rearrangement joins TRBV9 to TRBJ1-2, with 8 bases matching TRBD1. CDR3 length equals 13 residues. V was clipped by 7 bases and J by 8 bases; unmatched bases: 10. From germline, CDR1 is SGDLS and CDR2 YYNGEE. The CDR3 nucleotides are TGTGCCAGCGCTACGATGGACAGGGCCGGCTACACCTTC. Translation gives CASATMDRAGYTF.

The rearrangement uses TRBV28 and TRBJ1-1, with D unclear. Germline CDR1 is MDHEN and CDR2 is SYDVKM. The CDR3 spans 13 residues. V gave up 6 bases and J gave up 0 bases, with 8 bases separating them. The CDR3 DNA is TGTGCCAGCAGGAGCTCCATGAACACTGAAGCTTTCTTT. It specifies CASRSSMNTEAFF.

J is TRBJ2-2 and V is TRBV10-1, with TRBD2 as a possible D gene (6 bases). Germline V gene data show CDR1 as WNHNN and CDR2 as SYGVQD (reference sequence). Trimming took 4 bases from V and 4 from J, leaving 13 bases between them. This CDR3 has 15 amino acids. The chain's CDR3 is CASSAPGGITGELFF. In DNA, the CDR3 is TGCGCCAGCAGTGCCCCTGGGGGGATCACCGGGGAGCTGTTTTTT.

The chain joins TRBV5-4 to TRBJ1-1, with TRBD1 identical over 8 bases. The junction had 9 bases not matched to a gene; V was cut back by 0 bases and J by 5 bases. The germline V gene encodes CDR1 SGHNT and CDR2 YYREEE (reference sequence). This CDR3 has 16 amino acids. CDR3 protein: CASSLGRDRRFTEAFF. In nucleotides, the CDR3 is TGTGCCAGCAGCTTGGGCCGGGACAGGAGGTTTACTGAAGCTTTCTTT. Based on the CDR3 plus reference TRBV5-4 and TRBJ1-1, the full variable domain is ETGVTQSPTHLIKTRGQQVTLRCSSQSGHNTVSWYQQALGQGPQFIFQYYREEENGRGNFPPRFSGLQFPNYSSELNVNALELDDSALYLCASSLGRDRRFTEAFFGQGTRLTVV.

The chain has TRBV28 and TRBJ1-4; 9 nucleotides line up with TRBD1. The CDR3 runs to 16 residues. V was clipped by 7 bases and J by 3 bases; unmatched bases: 9. Germline V gene sequence: CDR1 MDHEN, CDR2 SYDVKM. CDR3 DNA sequence: TGTGCCAGCAATACCCTGGGACAGGGACCTAATGAAAAACTGTTTTTT. It codes for CASNTLGQGPNEKLFF.

The chain employs TRBV3-1 (or the pseudogene TRBV3-2) and TRBJ1-6, with 8 bases matching TRBD1. The junction had 10 bases not matched to a gene; V was cut back by 2 bases and J by 7 bases. The V gene's germline CDR1 is LGHDT and CDR2 YNNKEL (reference sequence). This CDR3 has 17 residues. The CDR3 here is CASSQSRPGGNNSPLHF. CDR3 nucleotide sequence: TGTGCCAGCAGCCAATCCCGGCCAGGGGGCAACAATTCACCCCTCCACTTT.

This clone was seen only once. The rearrangement links TRBV30 to TRBJ1-3, with TRBD1 identical over 7 bases. CDR3 length: 14 amino acids. The V and J ends lost 6 bases and 0 bases, in that order; junction bases with no gene match: 5. Germline V gene data show CDR1 as GTSNPN and CDR2 as SVGIG (reference sequence). CDR3 nucleotides: TGTGCCTGTCAGACAGGGAACTCTGGAAACACCATATATTTT. Its translation: CACQTGNSGNTIYF.

This clone was counted only a few times. The chain recombines TRBV27 with TRBJ1-2; 9 bases are shared with TRBD1. CDR3 length equals 17 residues. Germline trimming cut 6 bases from V and 1 base from J; bases unmatched to any gene: 12. CDR1 and CDR2 from the germline V gene are MNHEY and SMNVEV (reference sequence). CDR3 DNA sequence: TGTGCCAGCAGCCCAACGGGACAGGGAACCAGTAACTATGGCTACACCTTC. It translates to CASSPTGQGTSNYGYTF.

The V call is TRBV7-2, the J call TRBJ2-2, with TRBD2 matching 13 bases. The CDR3 runs 18 residues. The J segment lost 4 bases and the V segment lost 5 bases, leaving 10 bases of the junction unmatched. Germline CDR1 reads SGHTA; CDR2 reads FQGNSA. CDR3 residues: CASSLLAGGHVGTGELFF. CDR3 nucleotide sequence: TGTGCCAGCAGCCTACTAGCGGGAGGGCACGTCGGCACCGGGGAGCTGTTTTTT.

In its sample, this clone was seen once. The V call is TRBV13, the J call TRBJ2-7; TRBD2 aligns across 9 bases. Germline CDR1 PRHDT, CDR2 FYEKMQ (reference sequence). The V segment lost 4 bases and the J segment 7 bases; nucleotides outside the gene matches: 26. The CDR3 has 20 amino acids. Here the CDR3 reads CASSSPQELGMRLAGLEQYF. The CDR3 DNA reads TGTGCCAGCAGCTCCCCACAAGAGTTGGGTATGAGGCTAGCGGGACTGGAGCAGTACTTC.

The chain employs TRBV20-1 and TRBJ2-4; D is possibly TRBD1 (6 bases). V was clipped by 5 bases and J by 1 base, with 9 bases between them. The CDR3 totals 13 residues. Looked up from germline, CDR1 is DFQATT and CDR2 is SNEGSKA (reference sequence). Here the CDR3 DNA reads TGCAGTGCTGGTGGGGGCGCCAAAAACATTCAGTACTTC. Its translation: CSAGGGAKNIQYF.

This clone was counted a single time. J is TRBJ1-2 and V is TRBV24-1; 11 bases are a match to TRBD1. The CDR3 runs to 15 residues. Per the germline V gene, CDR1 is KGHDR and CDR2 is SFDVKD. The V gene end was trimmed by 2 bases and the J gene end by 8 bases; junction bases not matched to a gene: 6. CDR3 loop: CATSDWRTGGWGYTF. CDR3 nucleotide sequence: TGTGCCACCAGTGATTGGCGGACAGGGGGCTGGGGCTACACCTTC.

The V gene is TRBV28, the J gene TRBJ1-2; maybe TRBD1 (5 bases). CDR1 is MDHEN, CDR2 SYDVKM, per germline. Between the trimmed V and J ends, which lost 2 bases and 3 bases, there was a span of 10 bases. There are 14 residues in the CDR3. CDR3 amino acids: CASSLIGGYYGYTF. The CDR3 bases are TGTGCCAGCAGTTTAATCGGGGGGTACTATGGCTACACCTTC.

This rearrangement joins TRBV10-1 to TRBJ2-7, with TRBD1 matching over 9 bases. V shed 6 bases, J shed 4 bases, and the junction held 4 bases outside the gene matches. The CDR3 has 13 residues. Germline V gene data show CDR1 as WNHNN and CDR2 as SYGVQD (reference sequence). CDR3 sequence: CASSGTGWYEQYF. CDR3 in DNA: TGCGCCAGCAGCGGGACAGGGTGGTACGAGCAGTACTTC.

V and J are TRBV6-2 or TRBV6-3 and TRBJ2-1, with TRBD1 matching over 9 bases. The CDR3 consists of 16 residues. V was clipped by 0 bases and J by 7 bases; unmatched bases: 7. Germline CDR1 reads MNHEY; CDR2 reads SVGEGT. The CDR3 DNA reads TGTGCCAGCAGTTACTCGGGGACAGGGAGCCAGAATGAGCAGTTCTTC. Amino acids: CASSYSGTGSQNEQFF.

This chain links TRBV4-3 with TRBJ1-2; TRBD1 agrees at 10 bases. V lost 2 bases to trimming and J lost 8 bases; unmatched junction nucleotides: 8. Germline loops: CDR1 LGHNA, CDR2 YSLEER. This CDR3 is built from 15 residues. The CDR3 region has the DNA TGCGCCAGCAGCCAAACCTGGACAGGGGGAGGCGGCTACACCTTC. This encodes CASSQTWTGGGGYTF.

This chain links TRBV2 with TRBJ1-2, with D maybe TRBD1 (6 bases). The V gene lost 3 bases and the J gene lost 4 bases, with 18 bases spanning the gap. The germline gives CDR1 SNHLY, CDR2 FYNNEI. The CDR3 runs to 16 residues. The CDR3 spells CASSEGLGQGPYGYTF. The CDR3 coding sequence is TGTGCCAGCAGTGAGGGGCTGGGGCAGGGGCCCTATGGCTACACCTTC.

The count of this clone is one. V is TRBV5-1 and J is TRBJ1-1, with a tentative D call TRBD1 (5 bases). This CDR3 region has 16 residues. Germline V gene data show CDR1 as SGHRS and CDR2 as YFSETQ. V was pared by 1 base and J by 5 bases, with 18 bases between. CDR3 amino acids: CASSLRGTGRGTEAFF. CDR3 sequence (DNA): TGCGCCAGCAGCTTGCGGGGGACGGGGCGAGGGACTGAAGCTTTCTTT.